These 26 T cell receptor beta chains came from one sample sequenced in a study of lymphopenia after photon versus proton radiotherapy. TCRdb's table, derived via immunoSEQ multiplex PCR, lists solely in-frame clones and lacks some. Counted here are 20,000 to 25,000 clones, about nine tenths occurring once; the ten biggest clones make up roughly a tenth. Sequencing used peripheral blood, obtained from a patient treated with proton-based radiotherapy. These receptors originate from a woman aged 70-85 years with pancreatic cancer. Some clones in this sample may be carry-over from other donors' samples.

V gene TRBV7-9 combines with J gene TRBJ2-3; D call uncertain. The CDR3 spans 12 residues. The germline V and J ends were trimmed by 4 bases and 4 bases, with 6 bases remaining between them. Germline-derived CDR1 and CDR2 are SEHNR and FQNEAQ (reference sequence). CDR3 sequence reads: CASSYGADTQYF. The CDR3 nucleotides are TGTGCCAGCAGCTACGGAGCAGATACGCAGTATTTT.

In this sample, this clone turned up once. The J gene is TRBJ2-6, the V gene TRBV6-1; tentatively, D is TRBD1 (6 bases). Germline V lookup: CDR1 MNHNS, CDR2 SASEGT. The CDR3 sequence is 15 residues long. V was trimmed by 7 bases and J by 0 bases, leaving 10 bases between them. CDR3 sequence (DNA): TGTGCCAGCACCCCACAGGGCTCTGGGGCCAACGTCCTGACTTTC. As protein: CASTPQGSGANVLTF.

This rearrangement joins TRBV7-2 to TRBJ1-3; D gene ambiguous. Germline CDR1 is SGHTA and CDR2 is FQGNSA. The CDR3 sequence is 15 residues long. Trimming removed 0 bases from V and 0 bases from J, with 6 bases in between. CDR3 sequence: CASSLAGFSGNTIYF. DNA of the CDR3: TGTGCCAGCAGCTTAGCGGGGTTCTCTGGAAACACCATATATTTT.

V is TRBV10-3 and J is TRBJ2-2, with TRBD2 matching over 8 bases. Germline CDR1 and CDR2: ENHRY and SYGVKD. The V segment lost 2 bases and the J segment 1 base; nucleotides outside the gene matches: 6. The CDR3 is 17 amino acids. CDR3 coding DNA: TGTGCCATCAGTGAGCGAGCGGGAGCGGGGAACACCGGGGAGCTGTTTTTT. Amino acid sequence: CAISERAGAGNTGELFF.

This clone appeared a few times. The CDR3 is CASIVDSPIEAFF. CDR3 DNA sequence: TGTGCCAGCATCGTCGACAGCCCAATTGAAGCTTTCTTT. V usage is TRBV7-9 and J usage is TRBJ1-1; possible D gene TRBD1, 5 bases. CDR3 length equals 13 residues. V lost 7 bases, J lost 7 bases, and 16 bases lay in between. Germline CDR1 reads SEHNR; CDR2 reads FQNEAQ (reference sequence).

The table lists this clone with a count of one. The chain recombines TRBV5-1 with TRBJ2-3; no definite D call. In germline, CDR1 is SGHRS, CDR2 YFSETQ. The CDR3 is 15 residues long. V was clipped by 2 bases and J by 2 bases, with 12 bases between them. The DNA for the CDR3 is TGCGCCAGCAGCTTACATGGTGAAACCACAGATACGCAGTATTTT. This encodes CASSLHGETTDTQYF.

There are a few counts of this clone. The V gene is TRBV23-1, the J gene TRBJ1-2; D is undetermined. TRBV23-1 is reported as an ORF; its role is uncertain. V was pared by 11 bases and J by 8 bases, with 9 bases between. The CDR3 spans 9 residues. In DNA form, the CDR3 reads TGCGCCTCCCATAGGGGCTACACCTTC. Amino acid sequence: CASHRGYTF.

The chain couples TRBV28 to TRBJ1-5; D is undetermined. This CDR3 is built from 13 residues. Germline loops: CDR1 MDHEN, CDR2 SYDVKM. V was shortened by 7 bases and J by 0 bases, with 7 bases between the two germline ends. CDR3 residues: CASKRDSNQPQHF. CDR3 in DNA: TGTGCCAGCAAACGGGATAGCAATCAGCCCCAGCATTTT.

This clone showed up just once. The chain employs TRBV5-1 and TRBJ2-1; 11 bases fit TRBD1. The germline V gene encodes CDR1 SGHRS and CDR2 YFSETQ. The ends lost 4 bases at V and 6 bases at J; junction bases unmatched: 9. The CDR3 is made up of 16 amino acids. The CDR3 bases are TGCGCCAGCAGCCTAACACCGGGACAGGGGGGCAATGAGCAGTTCTTC. This gives the protein CASSLTPGQGGNEQFF.

This chain connects TRBV28 to TRBJ2-6, with 7 bases identical to TRBD1. The CDR3 extends over 15 amino acids. Germline lookup yields CDR1 MDHEN and CDR2 SYDVKM. V shed 5 bases, J shed 2 bases, and the junction held 3 bases outside the gene matches. CDR3 sequence: CASSPDRTGANVLTF. The DNA for the CDR3 is TGTGCCAGCAGTCCGGACAGGACTGGGGCCAACGTCCTGACTTTC.

The rearrangement uses TRBV7-2 and TRBJ2-5; either TRBD1 or TRBD2 may fit D (5 bases each). The germline CDR1 and CDR2 sequences are SGHTA and FQGNSA. The germline V and J ends were trimmed by 1 base and 1 base, with 7 bases remaining between them. The CDR3 extends over 14 amino acids. CDR3 nucleotides: TGTGCCAGCAGCTTAGTTGGGGGCCAAGAGACCCAGTACTTC. This encodes CASSLVGGQETQYF.

The genes are TRBV27 and TRBJ2-2, with D perhaps TRBD2 (6 bases). CDR1 and CDR2 from the germline V gene are MNHEY and SMNVEV (reference sequence). CDR3 length: 16 amino acids. Trimming took off 1 base at V and 0 bases at J, with 9 bases between the two ends. This chain's CDR3 is CASSLLGGSNTGELFF. DNA of the CDR3: TGTGCCAGCAGTTTATTGGGGGGATCGAACACCGGGGAGCTGTTTTTT.

The V call is TRBV28, the J call TRBJ2-7, with 7 bases matching TRBD1. V lost 3 bases to trimming and J lost 5 bases; unmatched junction nucleotides: 10. Germline V gene data show CDR1 as MDHEN and CDR2 as SYDVKM. The CDR3 spans 15 residues. The CDR3 spells CASSFWGQSLHEQYF. The CDR3 DNA follows: TGTGCCAGCAGTTTTTGGGGACAGTCCCTCCACGAGCAGTACTTC.

This clone was observed a single time. The CDR3 here is CASSQGHRSYEQYF. In DNA form, the CDR3 reads TGCGCCAGCAGCCAAGGACACCGCTCCTACGAGCAGTACTTC. The chain has TRBV4-1 and TRBJ2-7; D unresolved. The CDR3 totals 14 residues. Between the trimmed V and J ends, which lost 1 base and 0 bases, there was a span of 7 bases. Germline lookup yields CDR1 MGHRA and CDR2 YSYEKL.

This clone appeared a single time. This sequence joins TRBV13 and TRBJ2-5; D gene unclear. The germline V gene has CDR1 PRHDT and CDR2 FYEKMQ (reference sequence). The CDR3 has 12 residues. Trimming took off 1 base at V and 5 bases at J, with 5 bases between the two ends. The CDR3 is CASSLVGETQYF. The CDR3 bases are TGTGCCAGCAGCTTAGTCGGGGAGACCCAGTACTTC.

This clone was observed once. V and J are TRBV18 and TRBJ2-7, with D possibly being TRBD2 (6 bases). The CDR3 has 12 amino acids. From germline, CDR1 is KGHSH and CDR2 LQKENI. V shed 6 bases and J shed 5 bases, with 11 bases lying between them. The CDR3 reads CASSPGLNEQYF. The CDR3 DNA reads TGTGCCAGCTCTCCGGGACTGAACGAGCAGTACTTC.

The CDR3 here is CASSLDGSNPYEQYF. The CDR3 bases are TGCGCCAGCAGCTTGGACGGGAGTAACCCCTACGAGCAGTACTTC. The V and J genes are TRBV5-1 and TRBJ2-7, with D possibly TRBD2 on 6 matching bases. Trimming took off 0 bases at V and 2 bases at J, with 12 bases between the two ends. The length of the CDR3 is 15 residues. Per germline, CDR1 SGHRS and CDR2 YFSETQ.

This chain links TRBV4-3 with TRBJ2-1; the match to TRBD2 covers 10 bases. This CDR3 is built from 14 residues. The germline V gene encodes CDR1 LGHNA and CDR2 YSLEER. V dropped 6 bases and J dropped 6; count of bases not matched to a gene: 5. DNA for the CDR3: TGCGCCAGCAGGCCAACTAGCGGGGTCAATGAGCAGTTCTTC. This encodes CASRPTSGVNEQFF.

This chain uses TRBV6-5 with TRBJ2-1; D not certain. The germline V gene encodes CDR1 MNHEY and CDR2 SVGAGI. Between the trimmed V and J ends, which lost 8 bases and 2 bases, there was a span of 10 bases. The CDR3 spans 13 residues. This CDR3 is CASAFGPYNEQFF. The CDR3 DNA reads as TGTGCCAGCGCATTCGGGCCCTACAATGAGCAGTTCTTC.

This rearrangement joins TRBV28 to TRBJ1-2; 8 bases are shared with TRBD1. The germline CDR1 and CDR2 sequences are MDHEN and SYDVKM. The CDR3 has 13 residues. The V gene end was trimmed by 6 bases and the J gene end by 7 bases; junction bases not matched to a gene: 7. The DNA of the CDR3 is TGTGCCAGCAGGGCAGGGGGCGCAACTGGCTACACCTTC. Protein: CASRAGGATGYTF.

This chain's CDR3 is CASSDRPDEPLHF. CDR3 nucleotides: TGTGCCAGCAGCGATCGTCCCGACGAACCCCTCCACTTT. This rearrangement joins TRBV9 to TRBJ1-6; D unclear. Per germline, CDR1 SGDLS and CDR2 YYNGEE. CDR3 length: 13 amino acids. Trimming took 3 bases from V and 12 from J, leaving 13 bases between them.

The chain carries TRBV30 and TRBJ1-2, with TRBD1 matching over 9 bases. Germline assignment: CDR1 GTSNPN and CDR2 SVGIG (reference sequence). The CDR3 runs to 15 residues. J gave up 3 bases and V 5 bases, and 10 bases lay outside the gene matches. Here the CDR3 reads CAWHNRGHIDYGYTF. The CDR3 bases are TGTGCCTGGCACAACAGGGGGCACATTGACTATGGCTACACCTTC.

The rearrangement joins TRBV28 to TRBJ1-6, with no clear D. The CDR3 contains 13 residues. Per the germline V gene, CDR1 is MDHEN and CDR2 is SYDVKM. V was clipped by 7 bases and J by 4 bases, with 8 bases between them. CDR3 loop: CASISGYNSPLHF. The CDR3 DNA is TGTGCCAGCATTTCAGGATATAATTCACCCCTCCACTTT. Variable domain in full (rest from reference TRBV28 and TRBJ1-6): DVKVTQSSRYLVKRTGEKVFLECVQDMDHENMFWYRQDPGLGLRLIYFSYDVKMKEKGDIPEGYSVSREKKERFSLILESASTNQTSMYLCASISGYNSPLHFGNGTRLTVT.

The chain joins TRBV28 to TRBJ2-1; 7 nucleotides align to TRBD1. The length of the CDR3 is 15 residues. V lost 6 bases, J lost 2 bases, and 7 bases stayed unmatched. CDR1 and CDR2 from the germline V gene are MDHEN and SYDVKM. CDR3 DNA: TGTGCCAGCAGCCGACAGGGAAGAACCTACAATGAGCAGTTCTTC. Its protein is CASSRQGRTYNEQFF.

V usage is TRBV5-4 and J usage is TRBJ2-7; tentatively, D is TRBD2 (5 bases). Trimming shortened V by 0 bases and J by 6 bases, and 19 bases separated the two germline ends. This CDR3 is built from 16 residues. From germline, CDR1 is SGHNT and CDR2 YYREEE (reference sequence). Here the CDR3 DNA reads TGTGCCAGCAGCTTGGGTATTGTTGGAGGCAAGTCCGAGCAGTACTTC. This encodes CASSLGIVGGKSEQYF.

V is TRBV7-2 and J is TRBJ2-2, with 7 bases that match TRBD2. The J segment lost 6 bases and the V segment lost 5 bases, leaving 9 bases of the junction unmatched. CDR3 size: 15 residues. From germline, CDR1 is SGHTA and CDR2 FQGNSA. In DNA form, the CDR3 reads TGTGCCAGCAGCCAAACCGGGACTATGGCCGGGGAGCTGTTTTTT. Amino acid sequence: CASSQTGTMAGELFF.